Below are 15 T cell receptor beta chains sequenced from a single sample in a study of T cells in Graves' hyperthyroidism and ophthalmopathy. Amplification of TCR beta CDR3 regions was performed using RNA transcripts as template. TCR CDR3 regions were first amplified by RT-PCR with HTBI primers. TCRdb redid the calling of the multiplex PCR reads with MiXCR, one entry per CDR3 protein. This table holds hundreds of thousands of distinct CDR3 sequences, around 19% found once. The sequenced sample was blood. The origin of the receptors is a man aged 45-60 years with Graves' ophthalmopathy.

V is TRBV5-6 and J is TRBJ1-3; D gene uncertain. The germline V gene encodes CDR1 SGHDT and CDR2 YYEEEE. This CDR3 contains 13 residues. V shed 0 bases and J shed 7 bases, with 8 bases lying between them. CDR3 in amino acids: CASSLVEANTIYF. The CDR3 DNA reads TGTGCCAGCAGCTTGGTGGAGGCTAACACCATATATTTT.

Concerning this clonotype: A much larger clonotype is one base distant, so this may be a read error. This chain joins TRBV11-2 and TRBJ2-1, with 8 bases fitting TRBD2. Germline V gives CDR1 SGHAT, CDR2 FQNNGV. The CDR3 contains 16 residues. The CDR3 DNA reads TGTGCCAGCAGCCCAGAAAGCGGGAGCTTCTACAATGAGCAGTCCTTC. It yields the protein CASSPESGSFYNEQSF.

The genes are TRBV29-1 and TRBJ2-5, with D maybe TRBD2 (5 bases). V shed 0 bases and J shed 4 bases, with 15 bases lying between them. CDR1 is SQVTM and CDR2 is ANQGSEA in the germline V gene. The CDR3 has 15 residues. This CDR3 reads CSVEERPLAGETQYF. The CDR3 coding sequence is TGCAGCGTTGAAGAGAGACCCCTCGCGGGAGAGACCCAGTACTTC.

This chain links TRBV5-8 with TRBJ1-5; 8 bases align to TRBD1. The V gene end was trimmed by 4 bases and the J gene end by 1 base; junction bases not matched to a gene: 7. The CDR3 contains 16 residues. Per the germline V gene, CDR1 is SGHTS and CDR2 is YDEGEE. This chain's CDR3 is CASSPTGDWSNQPQHF. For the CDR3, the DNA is TGTGCCAGCAGCCCGACAGGGGATTGGAGCAATCAGCCCCAGCATTTT. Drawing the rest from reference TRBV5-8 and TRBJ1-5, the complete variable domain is EAGVTQSPTHLIKTRGQQATLRCSPISGHTSVYWYQQALGLGLQFLLWYDEGEERNRGNFPPRFSGRQFPNYSSELNVNALELEDSALYLCASSPTGDWSNQPQHFGDGTRLSIL.

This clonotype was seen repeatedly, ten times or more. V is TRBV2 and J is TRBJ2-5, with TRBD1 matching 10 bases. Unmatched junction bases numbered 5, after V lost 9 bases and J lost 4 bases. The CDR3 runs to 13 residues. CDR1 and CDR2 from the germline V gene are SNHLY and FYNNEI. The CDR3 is CASRWTGGETQYF. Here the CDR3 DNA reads TGTGCCAGTCGTTGGACAGGGGGAGAGACCCAGTACTTC. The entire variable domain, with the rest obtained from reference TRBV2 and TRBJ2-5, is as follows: EPEVTQTPSHQVTQMGQEVILRCVPISNHLYFYWYRQILGQKVEFLVSFYNNEISEKSEIFDDQFSVERPDGSNFTLKIRSTKLEDSAMYFCASRWTGGETQYFGPGTRLLVL.

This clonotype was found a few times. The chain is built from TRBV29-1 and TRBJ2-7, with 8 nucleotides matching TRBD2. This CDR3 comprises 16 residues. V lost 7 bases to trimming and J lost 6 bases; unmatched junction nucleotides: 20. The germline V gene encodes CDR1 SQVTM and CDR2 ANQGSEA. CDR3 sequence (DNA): TGCAGCGCCTTGGTTGATCGTAGCGGGACAACTTTCGAGCAGTACTTC. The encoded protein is CSALVDRSGTTFEQYF.

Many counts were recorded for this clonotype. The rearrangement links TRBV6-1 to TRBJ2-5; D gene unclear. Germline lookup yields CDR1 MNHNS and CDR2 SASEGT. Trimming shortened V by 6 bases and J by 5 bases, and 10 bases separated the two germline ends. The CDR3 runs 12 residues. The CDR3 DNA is TGTGCCAGCAGGTCCACCTATGAGACCCAGTACTTC. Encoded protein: CASRSTYETQYF.

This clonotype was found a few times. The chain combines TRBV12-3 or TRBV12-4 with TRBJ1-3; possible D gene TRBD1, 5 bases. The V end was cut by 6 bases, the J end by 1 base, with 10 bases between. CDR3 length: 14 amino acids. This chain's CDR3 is CASRLQGSGNTIYF. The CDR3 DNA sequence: TGTGCCAGCAGGCTCCAGGGTTCTGGAAACACCATATATTTT.

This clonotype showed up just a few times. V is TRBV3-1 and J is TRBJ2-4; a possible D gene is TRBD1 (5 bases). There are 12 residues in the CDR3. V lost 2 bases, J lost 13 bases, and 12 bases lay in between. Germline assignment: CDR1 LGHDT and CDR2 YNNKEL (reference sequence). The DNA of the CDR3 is TGTGCCAGCAGCCAACTCAACCAGGGACAGTACTTC. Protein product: CASSQLNQGQYF.

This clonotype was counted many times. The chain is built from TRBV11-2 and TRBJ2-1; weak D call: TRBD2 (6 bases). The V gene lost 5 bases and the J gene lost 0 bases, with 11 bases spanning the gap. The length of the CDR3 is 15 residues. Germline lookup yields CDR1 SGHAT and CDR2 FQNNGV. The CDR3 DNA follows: TGTGCCAGCAGCCTGGAGGGGACCTCCTACAATGAGCAGTTCTTC. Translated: CASSLEGTSYNEQFF.

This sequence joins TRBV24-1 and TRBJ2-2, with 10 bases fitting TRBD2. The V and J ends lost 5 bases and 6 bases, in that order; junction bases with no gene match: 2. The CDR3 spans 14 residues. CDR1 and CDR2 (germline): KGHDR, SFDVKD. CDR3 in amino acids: CATSASGRSGELFF. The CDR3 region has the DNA TGTGCCACCAGTGCTAGCGGGAGATCCGGGGAGCTGTTTTTT.

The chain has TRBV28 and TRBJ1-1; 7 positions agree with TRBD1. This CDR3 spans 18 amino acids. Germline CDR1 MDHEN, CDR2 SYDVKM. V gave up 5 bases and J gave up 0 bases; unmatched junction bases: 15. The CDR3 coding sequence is TGTGCCAGCAGTACCTCAGGGGGTCGCTCGACGGTGAACACTGAAGCTTTCTTT. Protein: CASSTSGGRSTVNTEAFF. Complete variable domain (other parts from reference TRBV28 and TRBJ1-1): DVKVTQSSRYLVKRTGEKVFLECVQDMDHENMFWYRQDPGLGLRLIYFSYDVKMKEKGDIPEGYSVSREKKERFSLILESASTNQTSMYLCASSTSGGRSTVNTEAFFGQGTRLTVV.

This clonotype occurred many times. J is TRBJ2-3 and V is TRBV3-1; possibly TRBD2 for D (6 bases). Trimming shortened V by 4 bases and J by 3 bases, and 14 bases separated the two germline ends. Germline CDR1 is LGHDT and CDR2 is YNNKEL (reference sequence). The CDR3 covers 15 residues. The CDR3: CASSPRRERTDTQYF. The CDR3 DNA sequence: TGTGCCAGCAGCCCCCGACGGGAGAGGACAGATACGCAGTATTTT.

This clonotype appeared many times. The CDR3 is CSAPLGRNTDTQYF. CDR3 coding DNA: TGCAGTGCTCCACTCGGGAGGAACACAGATACGCAGTATTTT. The V and J genes are TRBV20-1 and TRBJ2-3; 7 nucleotides agree with TRBD2. V trimming: 5 bases; J trimming: 2 bases; junction bases outside the gene matches: 7. Germline assignment: CDR1 DFQATT and CDR2 SNEGSKA (reference sequence). The CDR3 consists of 14 residues.

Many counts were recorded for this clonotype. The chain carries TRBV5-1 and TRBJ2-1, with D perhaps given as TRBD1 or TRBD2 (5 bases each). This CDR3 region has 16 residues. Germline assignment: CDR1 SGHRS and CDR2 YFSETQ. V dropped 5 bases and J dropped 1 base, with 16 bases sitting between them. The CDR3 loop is CASSHSGGESYNEQFF. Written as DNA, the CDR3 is TGCGCCAGCAGTCATAGTGGGGGAGAGTCCTACAATGAGCAGTTCTTC.